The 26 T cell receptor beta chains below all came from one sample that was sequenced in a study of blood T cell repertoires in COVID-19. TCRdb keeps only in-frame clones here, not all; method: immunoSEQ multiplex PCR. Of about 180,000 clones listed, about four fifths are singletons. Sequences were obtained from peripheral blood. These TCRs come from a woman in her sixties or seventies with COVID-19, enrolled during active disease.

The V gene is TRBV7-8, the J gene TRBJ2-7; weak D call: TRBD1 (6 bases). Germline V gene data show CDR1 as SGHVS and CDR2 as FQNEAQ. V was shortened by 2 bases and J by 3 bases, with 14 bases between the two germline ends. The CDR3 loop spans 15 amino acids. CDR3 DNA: TGTGCCAGCAGCTTATCCCCCGAGGACAGCTACGAGCAGTACTTC. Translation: CASSLSPEDSYEQYF.

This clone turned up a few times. CDR3 amino acids: CASSQSSLKQAFF. The CDR3 nucleotides are TGTGCCAGCAGCCAATCTTCCTTAAAGCAAGCTTTCTTT. The J gene is TRBJ1-1, the V gene TRBV14; D unresolved. Trimming pared 2 bases from V and 9 bases from J, leaving 13 bases between. CDR1 SGHDN and CDR2 FVKESK come from the germline V gene. The CDR3 loop spans 13 amino acids.

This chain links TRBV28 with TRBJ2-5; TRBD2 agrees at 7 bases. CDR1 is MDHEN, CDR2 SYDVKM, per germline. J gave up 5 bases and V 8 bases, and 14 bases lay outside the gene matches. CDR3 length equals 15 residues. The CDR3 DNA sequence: TGTGCCAGCCGAATTCTGGGCGGGAGAGGGGAGACCCAGTACTTC. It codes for CASRILGGRGETQYF.

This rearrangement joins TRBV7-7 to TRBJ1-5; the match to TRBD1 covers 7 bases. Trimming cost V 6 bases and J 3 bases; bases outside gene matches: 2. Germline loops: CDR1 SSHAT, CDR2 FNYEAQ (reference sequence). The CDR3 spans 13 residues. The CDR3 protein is CASSTGVNQPQHF. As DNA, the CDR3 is TGTGCCAGCAGTACAGGGGTCAATCAGCCCCAGCATTTT.

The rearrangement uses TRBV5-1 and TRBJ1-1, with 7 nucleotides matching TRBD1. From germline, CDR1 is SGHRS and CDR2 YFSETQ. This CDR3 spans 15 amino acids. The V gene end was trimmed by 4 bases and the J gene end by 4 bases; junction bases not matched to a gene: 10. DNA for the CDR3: TGCGCCAGCAGCACTGACACAGGGGTGGGCACTGAAGCTTTCTTT. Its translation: CASSTDTGVGTEAFF.

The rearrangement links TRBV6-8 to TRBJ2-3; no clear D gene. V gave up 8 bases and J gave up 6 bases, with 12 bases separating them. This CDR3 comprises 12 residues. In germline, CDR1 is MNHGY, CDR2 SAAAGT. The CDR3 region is CASSRRADTQYF. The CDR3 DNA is TGTGCCAGCTCCCGTAGAGCCGATACGCAGTATTTT.

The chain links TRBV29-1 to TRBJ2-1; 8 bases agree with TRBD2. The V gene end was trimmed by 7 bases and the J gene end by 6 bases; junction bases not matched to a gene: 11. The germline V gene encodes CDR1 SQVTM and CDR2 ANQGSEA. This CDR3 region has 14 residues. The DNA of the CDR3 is TGCAGCGCTCGTGTATCCGGGGGGGTCAATGAGCAGTTCTTC. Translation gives CSARVSGGVNEQFF.

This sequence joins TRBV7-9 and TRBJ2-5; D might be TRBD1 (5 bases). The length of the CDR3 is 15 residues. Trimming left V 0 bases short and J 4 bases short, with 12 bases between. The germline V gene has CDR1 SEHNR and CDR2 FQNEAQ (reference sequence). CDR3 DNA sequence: TGTGCCAGCAGCTTAGCCCAGCAGGGTGGAGAGACCCAGTACTTC. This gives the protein CASSLAQQGGETQYF.

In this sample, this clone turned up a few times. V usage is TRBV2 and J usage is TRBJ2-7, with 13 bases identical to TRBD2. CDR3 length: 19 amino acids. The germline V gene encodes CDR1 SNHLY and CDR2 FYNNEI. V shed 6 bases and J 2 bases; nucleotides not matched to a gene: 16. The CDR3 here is CASRRIGLAGVPGTYEQYF. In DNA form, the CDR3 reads TGTGCCAGCAGGAGGATTGGACTAGCGGGAGTGCCGGGAACCTACGAGCAGTACTTC.

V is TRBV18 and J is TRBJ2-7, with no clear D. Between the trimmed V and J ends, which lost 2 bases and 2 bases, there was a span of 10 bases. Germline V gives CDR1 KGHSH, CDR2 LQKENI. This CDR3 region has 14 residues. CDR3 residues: CASSPYPEAYEQYF. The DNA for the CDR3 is TGTGCCAGCTCACCATACCCCGAGGCCTACGAGCAGTACTTC. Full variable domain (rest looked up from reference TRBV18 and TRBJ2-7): NAGVMQNPRHLVRRRGQEARLRCSPMKGHSHVYWYRQLPEEGLKFMVYLQKENIIDESGMPKERFSAEFPKEGPSILRIQQVVRGDSAAYFCASSPYPEAYEQYFGPGTRLTVT.

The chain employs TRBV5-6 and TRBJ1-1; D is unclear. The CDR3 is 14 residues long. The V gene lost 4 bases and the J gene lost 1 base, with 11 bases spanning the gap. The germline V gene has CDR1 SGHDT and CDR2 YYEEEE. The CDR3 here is CASSLFQKNTEAFF. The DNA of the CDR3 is TGTGCCAGCAGCCTTTTTCAGAAGAACACTGAAGCTTTCTTT.

This CDR3 reads CASSSPGQATGELFF. The CDR3 nucleotides are TGTGCCAGCAGCTCACCGGGACAGGCTACCGGGGAGCTGTTTTTT. The chain uses TRBV7-2 and TRBJ2-2; 8 bases align to TRBD1. This CDR3 spans 15 amino acids. CDR1 is SGHTA, CDR2 FQGNSA, per germline. V shed 4 bases and J 5 bases; nucleotides not matched to a gene: 6. The complete variable domain, with remaining parts taken from reference TRBV7-2 and TRBJ2-2, reads GAGVSQSPSNKVTEKGKDVELRCDPISGHTALYWYRQSLGQGLEFLIYFQGNSAPDKSGLPSDRFSAERTGGSVSTLTIQRTQQEDSAVYLCASSSPGQATGELFFGEGSRLTVL.

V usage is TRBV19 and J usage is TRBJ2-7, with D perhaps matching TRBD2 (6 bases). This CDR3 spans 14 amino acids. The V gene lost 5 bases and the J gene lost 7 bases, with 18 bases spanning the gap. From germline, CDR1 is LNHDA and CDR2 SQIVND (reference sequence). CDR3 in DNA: TGTGCCAGTAGTTACGGCTCCCTGGAGGGGGAGCAGTACTTC. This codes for CASSYGSLEGEQYF.

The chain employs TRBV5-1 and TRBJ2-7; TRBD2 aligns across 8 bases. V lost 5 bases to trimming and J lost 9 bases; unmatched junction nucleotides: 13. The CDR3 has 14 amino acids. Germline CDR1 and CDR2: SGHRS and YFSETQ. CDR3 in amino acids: CASSYTSGSRVQYF. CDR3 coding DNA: TGCGCCAGCAGTTATACTAGCGGCTCAAGGGTGCAGTACTTC.

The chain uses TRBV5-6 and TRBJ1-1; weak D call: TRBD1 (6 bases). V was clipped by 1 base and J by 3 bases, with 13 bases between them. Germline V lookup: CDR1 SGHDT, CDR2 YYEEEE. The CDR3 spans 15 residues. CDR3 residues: CASSLPGGADTEAFF. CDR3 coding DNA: TGTGCCAGCAGCTTGCCTGGGGGCGCAGACACTGAAGCTTTCTTT.

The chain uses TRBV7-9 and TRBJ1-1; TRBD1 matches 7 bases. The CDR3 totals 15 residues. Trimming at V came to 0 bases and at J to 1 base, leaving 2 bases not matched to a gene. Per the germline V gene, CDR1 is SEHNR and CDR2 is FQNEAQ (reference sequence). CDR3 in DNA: TGTGCCAGCAGCTTAGCTACAGGGGCGAACACTGAAGCTTTCTTT. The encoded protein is CASSLATGANTEAFF.

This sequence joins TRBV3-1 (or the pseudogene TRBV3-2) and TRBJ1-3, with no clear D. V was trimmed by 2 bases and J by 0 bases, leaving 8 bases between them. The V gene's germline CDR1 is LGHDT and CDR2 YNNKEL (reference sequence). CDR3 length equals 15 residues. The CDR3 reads CASSQNFLSGNTIYF. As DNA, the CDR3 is TGTGCCAGCAGCCAAAACTTTCTCTCTGGAAACACCATATATTTT.

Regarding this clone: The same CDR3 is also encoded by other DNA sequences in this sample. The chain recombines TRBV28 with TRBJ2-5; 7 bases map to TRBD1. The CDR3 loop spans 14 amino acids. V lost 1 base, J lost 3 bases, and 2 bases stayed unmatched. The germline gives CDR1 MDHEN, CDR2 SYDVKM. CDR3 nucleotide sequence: TGTGCCAGCAGTTTATTAGGGACAGAAGAGACCCAGTACTTC. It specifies CASSLLGTEETQYF.

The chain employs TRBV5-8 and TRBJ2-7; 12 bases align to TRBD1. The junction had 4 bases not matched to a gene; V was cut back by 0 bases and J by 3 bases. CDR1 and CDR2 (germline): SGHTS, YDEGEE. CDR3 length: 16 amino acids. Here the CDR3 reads CASSLGGTGGIYEQYF. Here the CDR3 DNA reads TGTGCCAGCAGCTTGGGGGGGACAGGGGGCATCTACGAGCAGTACTTC.

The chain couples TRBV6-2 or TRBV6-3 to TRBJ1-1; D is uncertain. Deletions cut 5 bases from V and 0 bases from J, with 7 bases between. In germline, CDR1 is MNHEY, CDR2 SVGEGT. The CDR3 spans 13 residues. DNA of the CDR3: TGTGCCAGCAGTCAGTTTTTGAACACTGAAGCTTTCTTT. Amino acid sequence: CASSQFLNTEAFF.

The chain's CDR3 is CASSGTRFEQYF. Written as DNA, the CDR3 is TGTGCCAGCAGCGGCACCCGTTTCGAGCAGTACTTC. The V and J genes are TRBV11-2 and TRBJ2-7; D call uncertain. The CDR3 is made up of 12 amino acids. Germline V gene data show CDR1 as SGHAT and CDR2 as FQNNGV. V was clipped by 5 bases and J by 6 bases, with 11 bases between them.

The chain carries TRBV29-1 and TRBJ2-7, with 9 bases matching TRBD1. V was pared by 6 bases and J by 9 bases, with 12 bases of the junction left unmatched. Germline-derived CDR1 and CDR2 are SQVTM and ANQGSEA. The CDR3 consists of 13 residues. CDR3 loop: CSVPGQGSSRQYF. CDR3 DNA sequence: TGCAGCGTACCGGGACAGGGCTCGTCACGGCAGTACTTC.

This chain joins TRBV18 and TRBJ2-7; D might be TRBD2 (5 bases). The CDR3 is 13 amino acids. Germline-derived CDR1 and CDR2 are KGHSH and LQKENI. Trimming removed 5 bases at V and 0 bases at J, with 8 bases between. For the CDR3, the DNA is TGTGCCAGCTCAGAGGGCAGCTCCTACGAGCAGTACTTC. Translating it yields CASSEGSSYEQYF.

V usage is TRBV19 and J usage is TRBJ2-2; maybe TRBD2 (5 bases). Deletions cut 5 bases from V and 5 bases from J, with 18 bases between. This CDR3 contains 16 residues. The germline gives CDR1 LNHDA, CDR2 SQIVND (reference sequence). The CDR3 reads CASSPRGEGRTGELFF. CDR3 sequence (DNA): TGTGCCAGTAGTCCTCGGGGAGAGGGCCGAACCGGGGAGCTGTTTTTT.

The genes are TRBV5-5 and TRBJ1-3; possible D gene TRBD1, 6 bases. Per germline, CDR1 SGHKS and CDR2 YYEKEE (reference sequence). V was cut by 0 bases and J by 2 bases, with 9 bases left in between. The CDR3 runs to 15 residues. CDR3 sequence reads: CASSLEGVAGNTIYF. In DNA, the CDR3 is TGTGCCAGCAGCTTGGAGGGGGTGGCTGGAAACACCATATATTTT.

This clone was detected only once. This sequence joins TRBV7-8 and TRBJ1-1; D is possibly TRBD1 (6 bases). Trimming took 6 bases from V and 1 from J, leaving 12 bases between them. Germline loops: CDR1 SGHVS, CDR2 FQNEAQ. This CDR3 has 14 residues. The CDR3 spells CASSPQGRNTEAFF. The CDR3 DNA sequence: TGTGCCAGCAGTCCACAGGGTAGGAACACTGAAGCTTTCTTT.